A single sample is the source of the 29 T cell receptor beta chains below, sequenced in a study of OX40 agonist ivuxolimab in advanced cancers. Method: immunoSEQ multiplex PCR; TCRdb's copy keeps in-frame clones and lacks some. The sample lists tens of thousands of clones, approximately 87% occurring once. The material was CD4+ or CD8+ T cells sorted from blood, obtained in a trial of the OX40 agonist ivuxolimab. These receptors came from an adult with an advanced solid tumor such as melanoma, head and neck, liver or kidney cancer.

CDR3 nucleotides: TGTGCCAGCAGCTTAGGGCAACTCTCAGGAGAGTCTTTCTTT. As protein: CASSLGQLSGESFF. The V gene is TRBV7-2, the J gene TRBJ1-1; D unresolved. V dropped 1 base and J dropped 12 bases, with 18 bases sitting between them. CDR1 is SGHTA and CDR2 is FQGNSA in the germline V gene. CDR3 size: 14 residues.

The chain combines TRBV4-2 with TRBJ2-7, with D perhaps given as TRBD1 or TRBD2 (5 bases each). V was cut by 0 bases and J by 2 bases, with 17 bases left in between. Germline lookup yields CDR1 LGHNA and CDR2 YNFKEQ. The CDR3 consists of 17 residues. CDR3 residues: CASSQDPDPQGAYEQYF. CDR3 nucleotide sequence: TGTGCCAGCAGCCAAGATCCTGACCCCCAGGGAGCCTACGAGCAGTACTTC.

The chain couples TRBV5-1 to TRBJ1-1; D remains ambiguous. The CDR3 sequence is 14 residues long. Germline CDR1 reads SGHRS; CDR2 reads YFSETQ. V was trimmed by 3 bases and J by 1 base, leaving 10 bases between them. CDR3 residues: CASSSTAGNTEAFF. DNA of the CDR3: TGCGCCAGCAGCTCCACCGCAGGGAACACTGAAGCTTTCTTT.

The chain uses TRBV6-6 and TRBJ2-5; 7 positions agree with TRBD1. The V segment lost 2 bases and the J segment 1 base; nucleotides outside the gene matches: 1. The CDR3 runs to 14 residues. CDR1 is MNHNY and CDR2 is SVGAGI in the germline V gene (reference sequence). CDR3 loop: CASSYRGPQETQYF. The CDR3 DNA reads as TGTGCCAGCAGTTACAGGGGGCCCCAAGAGACCCAGTACTTC.

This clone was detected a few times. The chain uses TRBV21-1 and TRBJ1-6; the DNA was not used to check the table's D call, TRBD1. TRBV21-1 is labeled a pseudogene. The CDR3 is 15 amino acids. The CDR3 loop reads CASSKEDTTDSPLHF. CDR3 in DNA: TGTGCCAGCAGCAAAGAGGACACTACGGATTCACCCCTCCACTTT.

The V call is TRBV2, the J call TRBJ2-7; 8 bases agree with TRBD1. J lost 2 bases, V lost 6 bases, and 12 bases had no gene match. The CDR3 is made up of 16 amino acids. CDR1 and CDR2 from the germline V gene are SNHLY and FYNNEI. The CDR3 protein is CASRTGTGNRPYEQYF. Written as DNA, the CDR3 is TGTGCCAGCAGGACCGGGACAGGAAACCGCCCCTACGAGCAGTACTTC.

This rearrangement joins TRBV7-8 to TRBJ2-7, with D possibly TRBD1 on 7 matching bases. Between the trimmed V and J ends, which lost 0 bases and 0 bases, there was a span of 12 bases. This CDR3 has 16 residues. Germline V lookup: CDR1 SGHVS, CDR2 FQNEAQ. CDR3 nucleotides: TGTGCCAGCAGCTTAGCGGCGGGACAGATCTCCTACGAGCAGTACTTC. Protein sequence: CASSLAAGQISYEQYF.

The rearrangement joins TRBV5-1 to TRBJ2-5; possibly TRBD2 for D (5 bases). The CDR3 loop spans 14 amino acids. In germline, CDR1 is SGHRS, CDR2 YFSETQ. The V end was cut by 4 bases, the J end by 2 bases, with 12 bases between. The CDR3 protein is CASSPPDLQETQYF. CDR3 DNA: TGCGCCAGCAGCCCACCGGACTTGCAAGAGACCCAGTACTTC.

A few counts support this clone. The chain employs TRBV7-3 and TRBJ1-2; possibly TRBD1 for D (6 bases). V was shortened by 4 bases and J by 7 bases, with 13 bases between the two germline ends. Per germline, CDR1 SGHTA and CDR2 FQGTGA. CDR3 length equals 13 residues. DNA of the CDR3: TGTGCCAGCAGCTCAAACCCGGGGGCTGGCTACACCTTC. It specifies CASSSNPGAGYTF.

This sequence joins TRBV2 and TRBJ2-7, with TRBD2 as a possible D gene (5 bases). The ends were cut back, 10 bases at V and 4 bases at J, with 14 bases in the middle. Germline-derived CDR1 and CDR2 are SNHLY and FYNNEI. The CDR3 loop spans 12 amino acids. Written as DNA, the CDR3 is TGTGCCAACACCCTGGACTCTTACGAGCAGTACTTC. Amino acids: CANTLDSYEQYF.

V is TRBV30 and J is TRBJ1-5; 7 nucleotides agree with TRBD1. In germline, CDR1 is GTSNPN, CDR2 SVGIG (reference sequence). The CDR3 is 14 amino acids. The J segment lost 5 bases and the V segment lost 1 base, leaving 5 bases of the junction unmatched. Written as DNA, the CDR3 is TGTGCCTGGAGTGACCGGGACAGATATCAGCCCCAGCATTTT. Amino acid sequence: CAWSDRDRYQPQHF.

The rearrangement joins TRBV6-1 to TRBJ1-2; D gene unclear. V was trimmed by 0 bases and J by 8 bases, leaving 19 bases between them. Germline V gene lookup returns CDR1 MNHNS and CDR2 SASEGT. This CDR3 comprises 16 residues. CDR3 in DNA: TGTGCCAGCAGTGAAGCAGGGAACAGACCCTCTAGCGGCTACACCTTC. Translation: CASSEAGNRPSSGYTF.

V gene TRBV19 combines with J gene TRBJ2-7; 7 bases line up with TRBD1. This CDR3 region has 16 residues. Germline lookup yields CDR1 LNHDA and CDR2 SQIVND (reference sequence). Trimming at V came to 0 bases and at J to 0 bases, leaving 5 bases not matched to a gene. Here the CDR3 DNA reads TGTGCCAGTAGTATAGATGGGACAGTGAGCTCCTACGAGCAGTACTTC. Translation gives CASSIDGTVSSYEQYF.

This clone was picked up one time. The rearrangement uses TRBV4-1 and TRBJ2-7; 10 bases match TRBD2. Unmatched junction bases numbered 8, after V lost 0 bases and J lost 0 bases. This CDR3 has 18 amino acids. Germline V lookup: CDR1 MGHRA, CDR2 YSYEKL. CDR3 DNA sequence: TGCGCCAGCAGCCAAGATTGGGTTGGGACTAGCGACTCCTACGAGCAGTACTTC. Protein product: CASSQDWVGTSDSYEQYF.

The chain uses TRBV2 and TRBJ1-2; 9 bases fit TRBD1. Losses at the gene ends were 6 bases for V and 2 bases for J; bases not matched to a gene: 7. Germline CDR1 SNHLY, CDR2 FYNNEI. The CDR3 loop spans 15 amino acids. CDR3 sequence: CASRGQGIGNYGYTF. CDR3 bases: TGTGCCAGCAGAGGACAGGGGATAGGAAACTATGGCTACACCTTC.

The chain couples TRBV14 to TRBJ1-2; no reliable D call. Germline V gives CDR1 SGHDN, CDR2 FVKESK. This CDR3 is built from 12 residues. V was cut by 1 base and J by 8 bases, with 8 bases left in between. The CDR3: CASSQVRGGYTF. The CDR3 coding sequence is TGTGCCAGCAGCCAAGTTCGAGGAGGCTACACCTTC.

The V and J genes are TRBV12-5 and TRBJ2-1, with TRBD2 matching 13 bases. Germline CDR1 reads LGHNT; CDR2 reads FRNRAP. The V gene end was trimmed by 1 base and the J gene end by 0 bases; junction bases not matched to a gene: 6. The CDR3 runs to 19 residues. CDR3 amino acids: CASGLARTSGSRSYNEQFF. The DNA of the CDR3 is TGTGCTAGTGGTTTGGCAAGGACTAGCGGGAGCCGCTCCTACAATGAGCAGTTCTTC.

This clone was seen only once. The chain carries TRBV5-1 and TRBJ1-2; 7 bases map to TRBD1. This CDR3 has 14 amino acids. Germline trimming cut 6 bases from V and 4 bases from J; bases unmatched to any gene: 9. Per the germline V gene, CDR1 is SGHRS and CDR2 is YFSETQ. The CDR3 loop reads CASKSGTEVYGYTF. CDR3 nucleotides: TGCGCCAGCAAATCCGGGACAGAAGTCTATGGCTACACCTTC. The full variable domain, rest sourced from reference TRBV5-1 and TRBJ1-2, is KAGVTQTPRYLIKTRGQQVTLSCSPISGHRSVSWYQQTPGQGLQFLFEYFSETQRNKGNFPGRFSGRQFSNSRSEMNVSTLELGDSALYLCASKSGTEVYGYTFGSGTRLTVV.

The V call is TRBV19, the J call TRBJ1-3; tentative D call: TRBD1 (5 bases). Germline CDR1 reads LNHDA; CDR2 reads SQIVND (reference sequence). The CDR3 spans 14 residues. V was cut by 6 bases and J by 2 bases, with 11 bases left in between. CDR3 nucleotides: TGTGCCAGTAGACTACAGGAGACTGGAAACACCATATATTTT. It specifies CASRLQETGNTIYF.

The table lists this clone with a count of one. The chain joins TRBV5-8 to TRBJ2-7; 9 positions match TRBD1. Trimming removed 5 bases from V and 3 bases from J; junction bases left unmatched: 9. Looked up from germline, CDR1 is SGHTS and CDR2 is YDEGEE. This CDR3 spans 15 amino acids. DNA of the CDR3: TGTGCCAGCAGTTACCGGGGACAGGGAATCTACGAGCAGTACTTC. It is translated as CASSYRGQGIYEQYF.

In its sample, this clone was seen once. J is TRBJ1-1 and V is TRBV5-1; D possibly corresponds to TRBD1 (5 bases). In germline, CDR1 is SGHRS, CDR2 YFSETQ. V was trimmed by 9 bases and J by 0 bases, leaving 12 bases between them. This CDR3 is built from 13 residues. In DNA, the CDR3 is TGCGCCACTGCGGACACAGTGAACACTGAAGCTTTCTTT. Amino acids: CATADTVNTEAFF.

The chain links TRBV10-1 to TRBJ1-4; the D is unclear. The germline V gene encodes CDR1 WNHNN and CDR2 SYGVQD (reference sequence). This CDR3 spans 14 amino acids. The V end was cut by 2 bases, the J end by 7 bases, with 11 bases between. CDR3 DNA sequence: TGCGCCAGCAGTGAGAGGGTTAGAGGTGAAAAACTGTTTTTT. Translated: CASSERVRGEKLFF.

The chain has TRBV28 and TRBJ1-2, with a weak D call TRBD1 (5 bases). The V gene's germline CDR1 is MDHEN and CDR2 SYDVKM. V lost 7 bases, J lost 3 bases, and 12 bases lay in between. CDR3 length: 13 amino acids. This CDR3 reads CASITVGDYGYTF. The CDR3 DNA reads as TGTGCCAGCATTACTGTGGGGGACTATGGCTACACCTTC.

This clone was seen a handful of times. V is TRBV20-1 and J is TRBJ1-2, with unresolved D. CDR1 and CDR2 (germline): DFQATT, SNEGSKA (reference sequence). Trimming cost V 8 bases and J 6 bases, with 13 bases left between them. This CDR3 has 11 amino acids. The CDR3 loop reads CSTTGFDGYTF. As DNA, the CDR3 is TGCAGTACCACCGGGTTTGATGGCTACACCTTC.

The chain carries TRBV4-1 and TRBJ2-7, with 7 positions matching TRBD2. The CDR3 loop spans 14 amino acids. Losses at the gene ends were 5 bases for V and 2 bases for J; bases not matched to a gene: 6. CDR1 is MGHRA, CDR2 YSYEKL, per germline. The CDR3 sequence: CASSSREGPYEQYF. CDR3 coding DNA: TGCGCCAGCAGCTCCAGGGAGGGACCCTACGAGCAGTACTTC.

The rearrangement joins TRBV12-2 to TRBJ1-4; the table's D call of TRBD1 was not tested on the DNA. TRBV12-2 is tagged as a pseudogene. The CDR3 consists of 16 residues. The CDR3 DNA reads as TGTGCAAGTCGCTGCGATGATACAGGGGAGGATGAAAAACTGTTTTTT. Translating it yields CASRCDDTGEDEKLFF.

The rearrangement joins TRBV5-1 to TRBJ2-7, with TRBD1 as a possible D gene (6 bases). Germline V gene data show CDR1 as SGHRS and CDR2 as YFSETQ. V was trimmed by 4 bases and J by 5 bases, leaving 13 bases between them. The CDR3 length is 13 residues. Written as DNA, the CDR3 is TGCGCCAGCAGCGTCGGACAGACCCACGAGCAGTACTTC. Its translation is CASSVGQTHEQYF.

CDR3 protein: CASSSPETNEKLFF. The CDR3 bases are TGTGCCAGCAGTTCGCCGGAGACTAATGAAAAACTGTTTTTT. The rearrangement links TRBV28 to TRBJ1-4; D gene ambiguous. This CDR3 is 14 amino acids long. Trimming pared 4 bases from V and 2 bases from J, leaving 8 bases between. Germline V gene data show CDR1 as MDHEN and CDR2 as SYDVKM.

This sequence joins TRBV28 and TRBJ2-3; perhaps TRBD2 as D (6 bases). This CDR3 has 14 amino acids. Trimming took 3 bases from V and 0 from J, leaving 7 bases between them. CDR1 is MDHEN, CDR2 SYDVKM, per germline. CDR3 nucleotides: TGTGCCAGCAGTTTGAGCGGGAGCACAGATACGCAGTATTTT. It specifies CASSLSGSTDTQYF. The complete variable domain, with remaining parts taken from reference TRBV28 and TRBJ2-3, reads DVKVTQSSRYLVKRTGEKVFLECVQDMDHENMFWYRQDPGLGLRLIYFSYDVKMKEKGDIPEGYSVSREKKERFSLILESASTNQTSMYLCASSLSGSTDTQYFGPGTRLTVL.